This T cell receptor (beta chain) originates from a study of cytomegalovirus exposure and HLA in healthy donors. Study-wide findings and caveats: The study put 150 to 200 TCR beta chains on its list as cytomegalovirus-associated. Later on, a genetic analysis was performed. It linked a missense variant in DCLRE1C with V- and J-gene trimming of TCR beta.

Germline values: CDR1 SGHNT, CDR2 YYREEE (reference sequence). The ends were cut back, 0 bases at V and 3 bases at J, with 10 bases in the middle. There are 14 residues in the CDR3. A note on this clone: Its antigen remains unknown.

PCR primers comprised 60 Vbeta and 13 Jbeta primers. Using immunoSEQ multiplex PCR, the repertoire was profiled, and TCRdb retains in-frame clones only, with some absent. Of 160,000 or so clones listed, 60% to 80% were seen once; the top ten hold about 1.5%. Sequenced material: PBMCs. This sequence joins TRBV5-4 and TRBJ2-7, with D tentatively TRBD1 (6 bases). The TCR originated in a male donor in good health and CMV-seronegative. Here the CDR3 DNA reads TGTGCCAGCAGCTTGGCCGGCAGGGGCTACGAGCAGTACTTC. As protein: CASSLAGRGYEQYF.